This record covers a single T cell receptor beta chain. Using immunoSEQ multiplex PCR, the repertoire was profiled, and TCRdb retains in-frame clones only, with some absent. Of about 300,000 clones listed, more than 80% are singletons. Participants came from about two dozen US areas, aged roughly 18 to 100 years. Germline V gives CDR1 KGHSH, CDR2 LQKENI. This CDR3 region has 19 residues. V shed 3 bases and J 2 bases; nucleotides not matched to a gene: 18. The data derive from a study of blood T cell repertoires in COVID-19. The V gene is TRBV18, the J gene TRBJ2-7; 8 bases align to TRBD2. The origin of this receptor is a woman in her 30s who had recovered from COVID-19. The sequencing input was PBMCs or T cells enriched from blood (not recorded which). CDR3 in DNA: TGTGCCAGCTCACCCCCCGTCGGGAAACCGGGACTAGACGCCTACGAGCAGTACTTC. The encoded protein is CASSPPVGKPGLDAYEQYF.